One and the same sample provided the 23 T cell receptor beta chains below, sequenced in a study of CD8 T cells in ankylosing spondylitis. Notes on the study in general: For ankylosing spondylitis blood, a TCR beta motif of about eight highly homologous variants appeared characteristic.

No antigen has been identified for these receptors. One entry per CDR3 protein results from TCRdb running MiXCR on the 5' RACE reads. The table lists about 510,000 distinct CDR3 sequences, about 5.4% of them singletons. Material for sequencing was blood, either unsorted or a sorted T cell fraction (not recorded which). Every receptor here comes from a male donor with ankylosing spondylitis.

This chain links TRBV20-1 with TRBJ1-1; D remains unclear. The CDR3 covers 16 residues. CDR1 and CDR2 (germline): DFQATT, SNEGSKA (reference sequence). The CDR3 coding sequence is TGCAGCTTCTCTGGGAAGGCGCCGGGCTTGAACACTGAAGCTTTCTTT. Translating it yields CSFSGKAPGLNTEAFF.

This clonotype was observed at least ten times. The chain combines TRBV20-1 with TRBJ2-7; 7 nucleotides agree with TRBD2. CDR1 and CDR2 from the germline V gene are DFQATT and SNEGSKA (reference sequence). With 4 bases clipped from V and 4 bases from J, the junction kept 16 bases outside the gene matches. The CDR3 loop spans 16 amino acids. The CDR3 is CSANVGPGLSSYEQYF. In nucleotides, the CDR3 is TGCAGTGCTAACGTCGGACCGGGACTATCCAGTTACGAGCAGTACTTC.

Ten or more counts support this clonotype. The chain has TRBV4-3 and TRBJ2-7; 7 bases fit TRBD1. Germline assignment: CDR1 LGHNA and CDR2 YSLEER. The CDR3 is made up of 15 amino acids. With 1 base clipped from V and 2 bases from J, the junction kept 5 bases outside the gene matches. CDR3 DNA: TGCGCCAGCAGCCAAGGACAGGGTTACCCCTACGAGCAGTACTTC. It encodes CASSQGQGYPYEQYF.

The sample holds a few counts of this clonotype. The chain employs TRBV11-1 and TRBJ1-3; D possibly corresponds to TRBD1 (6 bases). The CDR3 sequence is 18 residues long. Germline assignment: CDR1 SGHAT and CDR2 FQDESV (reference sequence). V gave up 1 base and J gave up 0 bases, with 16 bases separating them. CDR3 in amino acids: CASSLVLDSLSSGNTIYF. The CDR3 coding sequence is TGTGCCAGCAGCTTAGTGTTGGACAGTCTAAGCTCTGGAAACACCATATATTTT.

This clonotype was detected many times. CDR3 amino acids: CSVEGQYTGELFF. The CDR3 DNA reads TGCAGCGTTGAAGGACAGTACACCGGGGAGCTGTTTTTT. The chain combines TRBV29-1 with TRBJ2-2, with a tentative D call TRBD1 (5 bases). The CDR3 spans 13 residues. CDR1 is SQVTM and CDR2 is ANQGSEA in the germline V gene. The ends were cut back, 1 base at V and 3 bases at J, with 6 bases in the middle.

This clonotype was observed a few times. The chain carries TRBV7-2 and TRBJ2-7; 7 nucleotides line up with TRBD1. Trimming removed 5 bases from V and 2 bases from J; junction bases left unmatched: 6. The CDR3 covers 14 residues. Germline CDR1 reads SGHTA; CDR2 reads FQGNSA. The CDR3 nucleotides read TGTGCCAGCAGCCGCCGGGACAGCGCCTACGAGCAGTACTTC. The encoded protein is CASSRRDSAYEQYF.

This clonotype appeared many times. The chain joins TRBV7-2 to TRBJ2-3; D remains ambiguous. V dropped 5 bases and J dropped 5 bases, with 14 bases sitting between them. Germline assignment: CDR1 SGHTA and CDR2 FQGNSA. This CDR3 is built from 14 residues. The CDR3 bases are TGTGCCAGCAGCCCAATATATACCGTAGATACGCAGTATTTT. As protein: CASSPIYTVDTQYF.

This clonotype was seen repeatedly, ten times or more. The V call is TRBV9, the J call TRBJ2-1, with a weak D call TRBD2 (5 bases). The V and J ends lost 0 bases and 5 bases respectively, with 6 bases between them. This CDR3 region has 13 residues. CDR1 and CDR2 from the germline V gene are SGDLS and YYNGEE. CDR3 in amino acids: CASSVGRDNEQFF. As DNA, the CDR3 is TGTGCCAGCAGCGTAGGGCGGGACAATGAGCAGTTCTTC.

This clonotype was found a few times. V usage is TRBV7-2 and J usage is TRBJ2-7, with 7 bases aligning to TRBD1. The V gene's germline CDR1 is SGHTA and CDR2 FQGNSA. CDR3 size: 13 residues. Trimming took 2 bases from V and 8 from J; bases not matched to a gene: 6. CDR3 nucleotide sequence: TGTGCCAGCAGCTTAATGGTCAGGGGGAAGCAGTACTTC. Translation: CASSLMVRGKQYF.

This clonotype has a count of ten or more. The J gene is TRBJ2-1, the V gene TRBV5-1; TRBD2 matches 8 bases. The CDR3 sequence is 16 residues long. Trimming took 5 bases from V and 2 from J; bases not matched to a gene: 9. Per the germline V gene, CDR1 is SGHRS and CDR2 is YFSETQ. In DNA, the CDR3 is TGCGCCAGCAGGCGGCGCATAGCGGGGACCTACAATGAGCAGTTCTTC. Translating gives CASRRRIAGTYNEQFF.

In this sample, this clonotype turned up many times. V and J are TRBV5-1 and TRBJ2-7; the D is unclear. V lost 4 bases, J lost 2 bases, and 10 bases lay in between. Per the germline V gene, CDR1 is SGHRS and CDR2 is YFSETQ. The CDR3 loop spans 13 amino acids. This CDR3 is CASSLDVPYEQYF. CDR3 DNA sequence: TGCGCCAGCAGCCTCGATGTTCCCTACGAGCAGTACTTC. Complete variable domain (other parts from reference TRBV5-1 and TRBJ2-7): KAGVTQTPRYLIKTRGQQVTLSCSPISGHRSVSWYQQTPGQGLQFLFEYFSETQRNKGNFPGRFSGRQFSNSRSEMNVSTLELGDSALYLCASSLDVPYEQYFGPGTRLTVT.

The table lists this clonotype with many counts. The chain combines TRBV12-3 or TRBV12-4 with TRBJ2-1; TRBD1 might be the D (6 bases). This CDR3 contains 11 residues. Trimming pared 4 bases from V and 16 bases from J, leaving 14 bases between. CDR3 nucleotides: TGTGCCAGCAGTTCATTGGAAGGGGGTTTCTTC. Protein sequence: CASSSLEGGFF.

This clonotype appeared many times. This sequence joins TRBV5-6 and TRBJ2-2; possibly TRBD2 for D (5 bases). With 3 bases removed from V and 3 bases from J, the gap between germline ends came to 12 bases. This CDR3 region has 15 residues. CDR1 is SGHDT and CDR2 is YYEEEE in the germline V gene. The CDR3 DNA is TGTGCCAGCAGCTACCCGAGAGGGTACACCGGGGAGCTGTTTTTT. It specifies CASSYPRGYTGELFF.

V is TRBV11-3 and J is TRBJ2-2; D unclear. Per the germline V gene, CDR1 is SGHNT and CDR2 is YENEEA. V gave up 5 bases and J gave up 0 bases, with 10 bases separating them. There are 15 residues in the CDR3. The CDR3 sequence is CASSGPDPNTGELFF. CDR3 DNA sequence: TGTGCCAGCAGCGGCCCGGACCCGAACACCGGGGAGCTGTTTTTT.

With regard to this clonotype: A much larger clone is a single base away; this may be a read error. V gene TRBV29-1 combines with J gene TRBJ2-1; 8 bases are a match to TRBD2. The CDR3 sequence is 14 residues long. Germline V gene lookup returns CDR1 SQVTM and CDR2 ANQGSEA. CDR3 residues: CSVPGLAGYKEQFF. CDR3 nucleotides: TGCAGCGTCCCGGGCCTAGCGGGCTACAAAGAGCAGTTCTTC.

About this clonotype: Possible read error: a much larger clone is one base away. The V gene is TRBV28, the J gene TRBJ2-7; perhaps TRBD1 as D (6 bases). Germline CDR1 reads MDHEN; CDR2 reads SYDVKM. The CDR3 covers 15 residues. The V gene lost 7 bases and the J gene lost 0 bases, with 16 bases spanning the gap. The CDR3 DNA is TGTGCCAGCACCCGACGGTGGACAGCCTCCTACGAGCAGTACTTC. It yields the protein CASTRRWTASYEQYF.

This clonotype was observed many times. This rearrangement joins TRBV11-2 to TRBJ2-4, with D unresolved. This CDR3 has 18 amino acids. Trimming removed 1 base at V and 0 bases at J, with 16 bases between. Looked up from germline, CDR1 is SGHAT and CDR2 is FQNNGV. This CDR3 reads CASSLGATYGLAKNIQYF. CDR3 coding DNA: TGTGCCAGCAGCTTAGGGGCTACCTATGGATTAGCCAAAAACATTCAGTACTTC.

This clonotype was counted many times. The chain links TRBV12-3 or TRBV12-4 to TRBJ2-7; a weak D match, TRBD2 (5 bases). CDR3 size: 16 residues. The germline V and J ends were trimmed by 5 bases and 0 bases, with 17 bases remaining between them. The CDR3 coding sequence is TGTGCCAGCAGTCCCCGGGCGCACGGGGACTCCTACGAGCAGTACTTC. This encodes CASSPRAHGDSYEQYF.

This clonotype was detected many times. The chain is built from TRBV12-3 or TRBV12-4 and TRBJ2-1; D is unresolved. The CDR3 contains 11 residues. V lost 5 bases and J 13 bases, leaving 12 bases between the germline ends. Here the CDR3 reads CASSTSANQFF. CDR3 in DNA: TGTGCCAGCAGTACCTCCGCAAACCAGTTCTTC.

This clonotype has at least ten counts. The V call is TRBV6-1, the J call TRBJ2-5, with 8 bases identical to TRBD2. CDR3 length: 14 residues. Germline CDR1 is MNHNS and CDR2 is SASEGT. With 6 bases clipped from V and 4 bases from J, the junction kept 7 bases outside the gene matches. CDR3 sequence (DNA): TGTGCCAGCAGCAAAGCGGGGGTCAGAGAGACCCAGTACTTC. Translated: CASSKAGVRETQYF.

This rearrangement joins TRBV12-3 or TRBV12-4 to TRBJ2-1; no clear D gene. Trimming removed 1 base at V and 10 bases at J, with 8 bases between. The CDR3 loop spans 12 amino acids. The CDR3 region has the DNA TGTGCCAGCAGTTTAGTGGGTAGGGAGCAGTTCTTC. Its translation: CASSLVGREQFF.

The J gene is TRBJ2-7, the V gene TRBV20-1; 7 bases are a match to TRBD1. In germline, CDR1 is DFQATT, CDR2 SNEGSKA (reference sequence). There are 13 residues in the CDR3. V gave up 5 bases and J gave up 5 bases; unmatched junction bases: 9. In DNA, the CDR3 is TGCAGTGCTGACAGGGCCGTACGGGACGAGCAGTACTTC. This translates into CSADRAVRDEQYF.

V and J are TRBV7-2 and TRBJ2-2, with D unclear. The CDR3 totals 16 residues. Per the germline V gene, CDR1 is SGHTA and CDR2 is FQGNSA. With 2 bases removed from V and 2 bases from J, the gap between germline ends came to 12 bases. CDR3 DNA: TGTGCCAGCAGCTTATCTCTGCAGTTCAACACCGGGGAGCTGTTTTTT. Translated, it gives CASSLSLQFNTGELFF.